Shown below are 6 T cell receptor beta chains from a single sample sequenced in a study of T cell repertoires in ileal Crohn's disease. Generated by immunoSEQ multiplex PCR, the TCRdb table keeps only in-frame clones and is missing some. The sample has approximately 27,000 clones; about 81% are singletons. The sample consisted of ileal tissue. The receptors were gathered from an adult with Crohn's disease.

The V gene is TRBV19, the J gene TRBJ2-3; 10 bases align to TRBD2. Germline V CDR1 and CDR2: LNHDA, SQIVND (reference sequence). CDR3 length: 16 amino acids. J lost 0 bases, V lost 5 bases, and 5 bases had no gene match. The CDR3 DNA sequence: TGTGCCAGTAGTCCCGGGACTAGCGTTAGCACAGATACGCAGTATTTT. Translated: CASSPGTSVSTDTQYF.

The chain has TRBV4-3 and TRBJ2-7; D is perhaps TRBD2 (6 bases). Germline V CDR1 and CDR2: LGHNA, YSLEER. CDR3 length equals 15 residues. The V and J ends lost 1 base and 3 bases respectively, with 13 bases between them. CDR3 sequence (DNA): TGCGCCAGCAGCCAAGTCCCCGGGGGAGGCTACGAGCAGTACTTC. Translation: CASSQVPGGGYEQYF.

The CDR3 spells CASSATSGGGTDTQYF. The CDR3 DNA reads as TGTGCCAGCAGCGCGACTAGCGGGGGAGGCACAGATACGCAGTATTTT. The V call is TRBV6-4, the J call TRBJ2-3; TRBD2 agrees at 12 bases. Germline assignment: CDR1 MRHNA and CDR2 SNTAGT. The CDR3 covers 16 residues. V lost 6 bases to trimming and J lost 1 base; unmatched junction nucleotides: 5.

This chain joins TRBV27 and TRBJ1-1, with unresolved D. V lost 5 bases to trimming and J lost 5 bases, with 12 bases between them. The CDR3 has 13 amino acids. CDR1 is MNHEY, CDR2 SMNVEV, per germline (reference sequence). The CDR3 DNA reads as TGTGCCAGCAGTCCCCCTGGGCGAACTGAAGCTTTCTTT. Its translation: CASSPPGRTEAFF.

The chain employs TRBV6-5 and TRBJ1-2, with D uncertain. V was shortened by 2 bases and J by 8 bases, with 15 bases between the two germline ends. The CDR3 has 14 residues. The V gene's germline CDR1 is MNHEY and CDR2 SVGAGI. CDR3 bases: TGTGCCAGCAGTTACCGAACAGTCTCTGGAGGCTACACCTTC. As protein: CASSYRTVSGGYTF.

This sequence joins TRBV5-1 and TRBJ1-6; 7 positions agree with TRBD1. The J segment lost 5 bases and the V segment lost 6 bases, leaving 8 bases of the junction unmatched. Germline CDR1 and CDR2: SGHRS and YFSETQ. The CDR3 is made up of 15 amino acids. The CDR3 reads CASKDRVENNSPLHF. The CDR3 DNA sequence: TGCGCCAGCAAAGACAGGGTGGAAAATAATTCACCCCTCCACTTT.